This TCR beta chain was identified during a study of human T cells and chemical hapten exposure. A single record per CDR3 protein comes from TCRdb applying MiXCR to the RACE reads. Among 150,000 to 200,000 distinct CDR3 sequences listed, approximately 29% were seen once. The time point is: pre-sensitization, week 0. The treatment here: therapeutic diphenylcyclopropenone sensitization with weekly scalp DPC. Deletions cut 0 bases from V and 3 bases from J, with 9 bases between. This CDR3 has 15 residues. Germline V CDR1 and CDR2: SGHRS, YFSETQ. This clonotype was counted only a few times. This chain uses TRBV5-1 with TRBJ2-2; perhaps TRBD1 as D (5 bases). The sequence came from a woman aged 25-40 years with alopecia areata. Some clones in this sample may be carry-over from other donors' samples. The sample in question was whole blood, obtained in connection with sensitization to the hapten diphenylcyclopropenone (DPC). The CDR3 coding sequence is TGCGCCAGCAGCTTGGAAGGGGCGTACACCGGGGAGCTGTTTTTT. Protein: CASSLEGAYTGELFF.